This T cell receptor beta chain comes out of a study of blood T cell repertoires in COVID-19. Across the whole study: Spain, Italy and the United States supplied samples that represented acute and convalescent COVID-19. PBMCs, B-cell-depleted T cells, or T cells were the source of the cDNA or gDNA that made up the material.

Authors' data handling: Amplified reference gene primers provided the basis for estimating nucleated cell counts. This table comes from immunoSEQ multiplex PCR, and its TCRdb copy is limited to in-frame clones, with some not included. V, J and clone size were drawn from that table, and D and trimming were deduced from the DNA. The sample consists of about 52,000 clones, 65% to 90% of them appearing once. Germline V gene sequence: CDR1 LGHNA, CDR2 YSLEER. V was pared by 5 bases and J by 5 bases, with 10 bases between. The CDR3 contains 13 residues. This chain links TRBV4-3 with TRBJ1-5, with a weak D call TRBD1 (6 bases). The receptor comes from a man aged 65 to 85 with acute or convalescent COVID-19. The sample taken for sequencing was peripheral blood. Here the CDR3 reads CASSSYRDQPQHF. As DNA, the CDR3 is TGCGCCAGCAGCTCATACAGGGATCAGCCCCAGCATTTT.